This T cell receptor (beta chain) stems from a study of blood T cells in healthy people across ages. Study-level results: Per million T cells, TCR beta diversity dropped roughly linearly as age increased.

CDR1 and CDR2 from the germline V gene are KGHSH and LQKENI. Between the trimmed V and J ends, which lost 3 bases and 0 bases, there was a span of 20 bases. The CDR3 is 18 residues long. Note on this clonotype: Its antigen is not identified.

A second PCR of about 7 to 12 cycles used a sample-barcoded 5' primer and a J-beta primer mix. One entry per CDR3 protein results from TCRdb running MiXCR on the 5' RACE reads. Found here are under 850,000 distinct CDR3 sequences, around 34% of them singletons; the top ten hold 10% to 15%. This receptor was obtained from a young man in good health. The sample comprised blood. V is TRBV18 and J is TRBJ2-5; D may be TRBD1 (5 bases). CDR3 loop: CASSPRPLSGWYQETQYF. CDR3 nucleotide sequence: TGTGCCAGCTCACCCCGGCCTCTGTCAGGGTGGTACCAAGAGACCCAGTACTTC.